The 7 T cell receptor beta chains in this list originate from one sample, sequenced in a study of shared clonotypes between healthy human individuals. TCRdb's copy holds only in-frame clones and misses some; the assay was immunoSEQ multiplex PCR. Counted here are fewer than 650,000 clones, around 80% occurring once; the ten biggest clones make up 10% to 15%. The sequenced material came from PBMCs. These receptors came from a woman in her thirties or forties in good health. Some clones in this sample may be carry-over from other donors' samples.

This chain uses TRBV30 with TRBJ2-2; 8 bases are shared with TRBD2. Germline trimming cut 0 bases from V and 6 bases from J; bases unmatched to any gene: 6. CDR1 GTSNPN and CDR2 SVGIG come from the germline V gene (reference sequence). The CDR3 is 15 residues long. The CDR3 sequence is CAWSVLPGGAGELFF. The CDR3 coding sequence is TGTGCCTGGAGTGTACTGCCCGGGGGGGCCGGGGAGCTGTTTTTT.

This clone showed up just a few times. The chain employs TRBV6-5 and TRBJ2-7; the match to TRBD1 covers 9 bases. CDR1 is MNHEY, CDR2 SVGAGI, per germline. The CDR3 length is 13 residues. V lost 8 bases to trimming and J lost 5 bases; unmatched junction nucleotides: 7. The CDR3 DNA reads TGTGCCAGCTCCTGGACAGGGGTCGACGAGCAGTACTTC. Its translation: CASSWTGVDEQYF.

This chain connects TRBV11-3 to TRBJ2-1; no firm D call. The germline V gene has CDR1 SGHNT and CDR2 YENEEA. The CDR3 length is 16 residues. V was clipped by 2 bases and J by 2 bases, with 13 bases between them. DNA of the CDR3: TGTGCCAGCAGCTTAAAAGGAGTGGTCCCCTACAATGAGCAGTTCTTC. Translation: CASSLKGVVPYNEQFF.

The V gene is TRBV6-5, the J gene TRBJ1-4, with 8 positions matching TRBD1. The CDR3 loop spans 15 amino acids. Germline CDR1 reads MNHEY; CDR2 reads SVGAGI. Trimming at V came to 5 bases and at J to 8 bases, leaving 10 bases not matched to a gene. The DNA of the CDR3 is TGTGCCAGCAGTACTGGACAGGGTCGATGGGAAAAACTGTTTTTT. Translation gives CASSTGQGRWEKLFF.

The gene calls are TRBV14 and TRBJ1-2, with 9 nucleotides matching TRBD1. The J segment lost 1 base and the V segment lost 3 bases, leaving 9 bases of the junction unmatched. The CDR3 covers 17 residues. Germline CDR1 reads SGHDN; CDR2 reads FVKESK. CDR3 coding DNA: TGTGCCAGCAGCCACCACCTCACAGGGGGCAGTAACTATGGCTACACCTTC. This codes for CASSHHLTGGSNYGYTF. Complete variable domain (other parts from reference TRBV14 and TRBJ1-2): EAGVTQFPSHSVIEKGQTVTLRCDPISGHDNLYWYRRVMGKEIKFLLHFVKESKQDESGMPNNRFLAERTGGTYSTLKVQPAELEDSGVYFCASSHHLTGGSNYGYTFGSGTRLTVV.

As for this clone: This same CDR3 is encoded by further DNA sequences in the sample. The rearrangement links TRBV11-3 to TRBJ2-2, with no clear D. There are 13 residues in the CDR3. Trimming left V 5 bases short and J 5 bases short, with 9 bases between. In germline, CDR1 is SGHNT, CDR2 YENEEA. The CDR3 coding sequence is TGTGCCAGCAGCCCCAGAGTAACCGGGGAGCTGTTTTTT. This translates into CASSPRVTGELFF.

The genes are TRBV6-1 and TRBJ2-5; D may be TRBD2 (6 bases). With the DNA end fitting TRBJ2-7 better, the J assignment may be wrong. The germline V gene encodes CDR1 MNHNS and CDR2 SASEGT. The CDR3 covers 14 residues. CDR3 sequence: CASSEQEEGYEQYF. CDR3 bases: TGTGCCAGCAGTGAACAAGAGGAGGGCTACGAGCAGTACTTC.